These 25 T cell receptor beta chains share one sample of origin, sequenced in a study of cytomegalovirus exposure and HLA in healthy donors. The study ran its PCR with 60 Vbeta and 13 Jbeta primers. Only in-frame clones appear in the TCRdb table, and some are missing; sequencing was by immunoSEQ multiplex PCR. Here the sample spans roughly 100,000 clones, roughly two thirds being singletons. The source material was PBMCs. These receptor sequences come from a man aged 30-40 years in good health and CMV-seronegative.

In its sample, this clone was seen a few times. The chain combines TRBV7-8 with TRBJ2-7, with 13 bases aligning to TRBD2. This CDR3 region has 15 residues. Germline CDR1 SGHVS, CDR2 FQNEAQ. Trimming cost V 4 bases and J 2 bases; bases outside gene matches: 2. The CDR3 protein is CASSYGLAGAYEQYF. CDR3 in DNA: TGTGCCAGCAGCTACGGACTAGCGGGAGCCTACGAGCAGTACTTC.

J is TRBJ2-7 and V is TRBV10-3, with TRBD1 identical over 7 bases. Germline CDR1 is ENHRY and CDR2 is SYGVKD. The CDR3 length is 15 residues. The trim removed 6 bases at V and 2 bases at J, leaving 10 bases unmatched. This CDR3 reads CAISPGQQETYEQYF. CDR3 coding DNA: TGTGCCATCAGCCCGGGACAGCAAGAAACCTACGAGCAGTACTTC.

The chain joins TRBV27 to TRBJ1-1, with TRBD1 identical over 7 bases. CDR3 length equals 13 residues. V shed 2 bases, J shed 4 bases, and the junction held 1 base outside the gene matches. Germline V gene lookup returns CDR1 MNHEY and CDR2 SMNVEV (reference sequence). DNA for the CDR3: TGTGCCAGCAGTTTAAGACAGGGCACTGAAGCTTTCTTT. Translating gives CASSLRQGTEAFF.

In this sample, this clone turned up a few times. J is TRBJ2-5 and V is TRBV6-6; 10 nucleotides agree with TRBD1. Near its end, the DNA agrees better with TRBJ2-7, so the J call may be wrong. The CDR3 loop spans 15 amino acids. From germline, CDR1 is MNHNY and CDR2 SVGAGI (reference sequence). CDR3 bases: TGTGCCAGCAGTTACCCGGACAGGGGGGCTTACGAGCAGTACTTC. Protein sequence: CASSYPDRGAYEQYF.

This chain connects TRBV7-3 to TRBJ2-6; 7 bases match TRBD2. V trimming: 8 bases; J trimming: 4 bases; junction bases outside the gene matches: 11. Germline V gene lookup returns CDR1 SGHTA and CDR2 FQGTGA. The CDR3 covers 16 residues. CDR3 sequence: CASAGPAAGGANVLTF. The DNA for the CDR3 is TGTGCCAGCGCAGGGCCAGCAGCGGGGGGGGCCAACGTCCTGACTTTC.

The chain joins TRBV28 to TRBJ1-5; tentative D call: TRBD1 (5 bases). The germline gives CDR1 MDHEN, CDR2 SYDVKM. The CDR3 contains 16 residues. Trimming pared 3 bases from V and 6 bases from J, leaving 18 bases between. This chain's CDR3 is CASSFGGVVQGQPQHF. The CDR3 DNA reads TGTGCCAGCAGTTTCGGGGGAGTTGTACAAGGTCAGCCCCAGCATTTT.

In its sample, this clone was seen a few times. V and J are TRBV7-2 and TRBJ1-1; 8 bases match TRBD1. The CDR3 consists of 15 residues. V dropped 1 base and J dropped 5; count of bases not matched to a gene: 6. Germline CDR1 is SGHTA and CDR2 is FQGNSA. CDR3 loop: CASSLEQGGYTEAFF. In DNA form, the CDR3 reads TGTGCCAGCAGCTTAGAACAGGGGGGGTATACTGAAGCTTTCTTT.

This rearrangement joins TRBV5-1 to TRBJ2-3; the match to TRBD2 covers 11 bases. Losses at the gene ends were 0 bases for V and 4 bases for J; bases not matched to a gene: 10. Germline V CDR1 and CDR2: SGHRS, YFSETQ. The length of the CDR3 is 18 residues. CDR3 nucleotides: TGCGCCAGCAGCTTGGGTAGAACTAGCGGGAGCACGGCAGATACGCAGTATTTT. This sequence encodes CASSLGRTSGSTADTQYF. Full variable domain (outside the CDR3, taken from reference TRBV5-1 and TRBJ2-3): KAGVTQTPRYLIKTRGQQVTLSCSPISGHRSVSWYQQTPGQGLQFLFEYFSETQRNKGNFPGRFSGRQFSNSRSEMNVSTLELGDSALYLCASSLGRTSGSTADTQYFGPGTRLTVL.

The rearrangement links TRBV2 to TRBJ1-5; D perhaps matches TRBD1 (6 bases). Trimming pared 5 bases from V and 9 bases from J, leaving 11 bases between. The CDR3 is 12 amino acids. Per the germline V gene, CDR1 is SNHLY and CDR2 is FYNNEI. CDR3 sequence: CASSRPRGPQHF. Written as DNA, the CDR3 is TGTGCCAGCAGTAGACCCAGGGGGCCCCAGCATTTT.

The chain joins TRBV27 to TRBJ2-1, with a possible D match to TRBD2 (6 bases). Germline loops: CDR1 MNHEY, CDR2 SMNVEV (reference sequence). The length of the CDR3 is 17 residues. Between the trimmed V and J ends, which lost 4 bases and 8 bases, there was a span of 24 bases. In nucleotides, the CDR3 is TGTGCCAGCAGTTCAAACCCTACGGGAGTAGGTATGGATGAGCAGTTCTTC. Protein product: CASSSNPTGVGMDEQFF.

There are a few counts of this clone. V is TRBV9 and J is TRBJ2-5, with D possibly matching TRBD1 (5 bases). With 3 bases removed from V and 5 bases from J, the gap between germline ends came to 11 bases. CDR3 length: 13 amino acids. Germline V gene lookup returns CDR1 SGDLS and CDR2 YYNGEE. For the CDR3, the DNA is TGTGCCAGCAGCGCCCCGTGGGGCGAGACCCAGTACTTC. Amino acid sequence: CASSAPWGETQYF.

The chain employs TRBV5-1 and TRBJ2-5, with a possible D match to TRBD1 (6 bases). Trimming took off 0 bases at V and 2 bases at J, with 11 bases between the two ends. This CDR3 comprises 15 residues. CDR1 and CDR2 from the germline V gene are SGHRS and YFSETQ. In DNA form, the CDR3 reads TGCGCCAGCAGCTTGGTACAGGGTGGGCAAGAGACCCAGTACTTC. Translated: CASSLVQGGQETQYF.

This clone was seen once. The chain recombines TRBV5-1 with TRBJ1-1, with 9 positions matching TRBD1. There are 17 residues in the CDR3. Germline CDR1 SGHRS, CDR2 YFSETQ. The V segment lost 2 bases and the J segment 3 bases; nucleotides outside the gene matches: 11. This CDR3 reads CASSFGDRVVTDTEAFF. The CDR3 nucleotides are TGCGCCAGCAGCTTCGGGGACAGGGTTGTCACGGACACTGAAGCTTTCTTT.

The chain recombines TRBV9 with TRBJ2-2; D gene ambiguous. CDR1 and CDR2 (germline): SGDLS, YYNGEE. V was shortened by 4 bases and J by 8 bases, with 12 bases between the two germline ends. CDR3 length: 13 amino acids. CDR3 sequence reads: CASSPFYWGELFF. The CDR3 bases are TGTGCCAGCAGCCCATTCTACTGGGGGGAGCTGTTTTTT.

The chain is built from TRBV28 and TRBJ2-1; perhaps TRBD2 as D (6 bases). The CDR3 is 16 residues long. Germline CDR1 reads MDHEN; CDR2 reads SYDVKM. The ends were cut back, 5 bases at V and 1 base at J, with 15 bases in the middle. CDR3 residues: CASSPSTSLSYNEQFF. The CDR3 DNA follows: TGTGCCAGCAGTCCCTCGACTAGTCTTTCCTACAATGAGCAGTTCTTC.

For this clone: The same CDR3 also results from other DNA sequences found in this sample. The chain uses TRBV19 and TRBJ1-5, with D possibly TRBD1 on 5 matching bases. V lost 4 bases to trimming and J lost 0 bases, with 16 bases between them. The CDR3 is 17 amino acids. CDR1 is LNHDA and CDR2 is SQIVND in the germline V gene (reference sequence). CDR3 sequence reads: CASSTPRGGNSNQPQHF. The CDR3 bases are TGTGCCAGTAGTACCCCTCGGGGGGGGAATAGCAATCAGCCCCAGCATTTT. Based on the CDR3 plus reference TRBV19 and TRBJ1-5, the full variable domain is DGGITQSPKYLFRKEGQNVTLSCEQNLNHDAMYWYRQDPGQGLRLIYYSQIVNDFQKGDIAEGYSVSREKKESFPLTVTSAQKNPTAFYLCASSTPRGGNSNQPQHFGDGTRLSIL.

The CDR3 loop reads CASSLKNRGVVAYEQYF. CDR3 nucleotide sequence: TGTGCCAGCAGCTTAAAAAACAGGGGAGTAGTCGCCTACGAGCAGTACTTC. The chain combines TRBV7-2 with TRBJ2-7; 7 bases map to TRBD1. The CDR3 is made up of 17 amino acids. Germline loops: CDR1 SGHTA, CDR2 FQGNSA. Germline trimming cut 2 bases from V and 2 bases from J; bases unmatched to any gene: 12.

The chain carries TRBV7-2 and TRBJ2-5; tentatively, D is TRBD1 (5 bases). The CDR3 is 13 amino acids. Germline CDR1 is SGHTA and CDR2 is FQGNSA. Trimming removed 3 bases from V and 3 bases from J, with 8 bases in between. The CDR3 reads CASSFLGEETQYF. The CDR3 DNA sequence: TGTGCCAGCAGCTTCCTAGGGGAAGAGACCCAGTACTTC.

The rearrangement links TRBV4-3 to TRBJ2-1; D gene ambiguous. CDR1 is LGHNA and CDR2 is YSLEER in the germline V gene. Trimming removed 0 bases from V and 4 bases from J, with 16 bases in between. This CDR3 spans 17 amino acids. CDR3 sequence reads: CASSQDRNRPIYNEQFF. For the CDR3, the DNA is TGCGCCAGCAGCCAAGATAGGAACAGACCAATTTACAATGAGCAGTTCTTC.

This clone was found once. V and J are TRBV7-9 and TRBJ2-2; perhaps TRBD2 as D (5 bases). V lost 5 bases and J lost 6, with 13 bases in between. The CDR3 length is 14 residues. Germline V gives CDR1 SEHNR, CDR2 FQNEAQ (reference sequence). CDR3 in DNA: TGTGCCAGCAGCCTCTGGCGGGCGTCCGGGGAGCTGTTTTTT. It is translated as CASSLWRASGELFF.

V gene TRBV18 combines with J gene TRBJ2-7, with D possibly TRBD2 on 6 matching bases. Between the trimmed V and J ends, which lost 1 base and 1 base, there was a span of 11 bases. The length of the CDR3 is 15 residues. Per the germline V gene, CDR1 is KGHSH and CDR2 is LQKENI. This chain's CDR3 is CASSPRLAESYEQYF. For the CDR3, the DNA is TGTGCCAGCTCACCACGGTTAGCGGAGTCCTACGAGCAGTACTTC. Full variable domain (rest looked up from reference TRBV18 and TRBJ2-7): NAGVMQNPRHLVRRRGQEARLRCSPMKGHSHVYWYRQLPEEGLKFMVYLQKENIIDESGMPKERFSAEFPKEGPSILRIQQVVRGDSAAYFCASSPRLAESYEQYFGPGTRLTVT.

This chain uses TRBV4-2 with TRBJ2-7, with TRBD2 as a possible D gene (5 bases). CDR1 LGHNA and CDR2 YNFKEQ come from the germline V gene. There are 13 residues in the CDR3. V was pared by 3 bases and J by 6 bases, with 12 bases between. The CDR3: CASSQDGLGEQYF. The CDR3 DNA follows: TGTGCCAGCAGCCAGGATGGACTGGGCGAGCAGTACTTC.

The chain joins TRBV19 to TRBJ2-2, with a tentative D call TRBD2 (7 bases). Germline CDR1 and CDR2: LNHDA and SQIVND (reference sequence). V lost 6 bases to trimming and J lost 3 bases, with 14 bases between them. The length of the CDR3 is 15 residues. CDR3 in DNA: TGTGCCAGTAGGGGAGGGGGTCAATACACCGGGGAGCTGTTTTTT. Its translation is CASRGGGQYTGELFF.

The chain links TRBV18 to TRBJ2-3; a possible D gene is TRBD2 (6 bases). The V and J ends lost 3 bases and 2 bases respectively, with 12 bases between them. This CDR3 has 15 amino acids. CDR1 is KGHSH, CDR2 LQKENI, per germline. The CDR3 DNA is TGTGCCAGCTCACCTATAGCGGCCACCACAGATACGCAGTATTTT. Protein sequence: CASSPIAATTDTQYF.

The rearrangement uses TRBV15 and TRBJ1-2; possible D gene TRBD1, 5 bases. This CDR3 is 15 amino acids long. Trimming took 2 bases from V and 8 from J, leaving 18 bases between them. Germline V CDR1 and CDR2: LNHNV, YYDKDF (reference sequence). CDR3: CATSRTSDRLGGYTF. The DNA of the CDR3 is TGTGCCACCAGCAGAACCTCAGACAGACTGGGAGGCTACACCTTC.